This entry lists 29 T cell receptor beta chains sequenced from one sample in a study of beta chain features in type 1 diabetes. Sequencing targeted expressed TCRB transcripts, as all isolated RNA had been reverse transcribed. The protocol was immunoSEQ multiplex PCR, while the TCRdb copy is restricted to in-frame clones and leaves out a portion. The table includes roughly 340,000 clones, around 12% detected once. Their antigens remain unidentified. Study results and limitations: A moderate, significant TCRB CDR3 shortening appeared in type 1 diabetes across four CD4+ subsets.

The sequencing sample was made of naive CD4+ T cells from blood. The receptors here all came from a woman in her late teens or twenties with type 1 diabetes.

The J gene is TRBJ2-2, the V gene TRBV29-1, with a tentative D call TRBD1 (6 bases). The germline gives CDR1 SQVTM, CDR2 ANQGSEA. The CDR3 has 14 amino acids. V was shortened by 6 bases and J by 0 bases, with 11 bases between the two germline ends. The CDR3 coding sequence is TGCAGCGTAGGACAGTTCGCGAACACCGGGGAGCTGTTTTTT. It encodes CSVGQFANTGELFF.

A few counts support this clone. The gene calls are TRBV6-6 and TRBJ2-7; tentatively, D is TRBD2 (6 bases). Germline loops: CDR1 MNHNY, CDR2 SVGAGI (reference sequence). The CDR3 loop spans 13 amino acids. Trimming stripped 10 bases from V and 0 bases from J, with 13 bases between. CDR3 sequence (DNA): TGTGCCATCAGACCCGGGGGCTCCTACGAGCAGTACTTC. This gives the protein CAIRPGGSYEQYF.

This rearrangement joins TRBV4-1 to TRBJ1-5; D is possibly TRBD1 (5 bases). This CDR3 region has 12 residues. The germline gives CDR1 MGHRA, CDR2 YSYEKL. Trimming shortened V by 1 base and J by 9 bases, and 7 bases separated the two germline ends. Here the CDR3 reads CASSQAQGPQHF. In DNA, the CDR3 is TGCGCCAGCAGCCAAGCCCAGGGGCCCCAGCATTTT.

The genes are TRBV5-1 and TRBJ2-6, with D hard to call. Germline-derived CDR1 and CDR2 are SGHRS and YFSETQ. This CDR3 has 14 amino acids. V lost 0 bases and J lost 3, with 4 bases in between. The CDR3, as DNA: TGCGCCAGCAGCTTGGATAGTGGGGCCAACGTCCTGACTTTC. Translation gives CASSLDSGANVLTF.

The chain is built from TRBV19 and TRBJ1-2, with 7 bases that match TRBD1. The CDR3 sequence is 15 residues long. V shed 5 bases, J shed 4 bases, and the junction held 10 bases outside the gene matches. CDR1 and CDR2 from the germline V gene are LNHDA and SQIVND (reference sequence). CDR3 DNA sequence: TGTGCCAGTAGTCCGCCTCGACGGGACAGCTATGGCTACACCTTC. Its protein product is CASSPPRRDSYGYTF.

The chain combines TRBV6-6 with TRBJ1-2; tentative D call: TRBD1 (5 bases). The CDR3 totals 14 residues. The germline V gene has CDR1 MNHNY and CDR2 SVGAGI (reference sequence). V dropped 6 bases and J dropped 3 bases, with 14 bases sitting between them. The CDR3 DNA follows: TGTGCCAGCAGAGCTGGGGGGGGAGACTATGGCTACACCTTC. Translating it yields CASRAGGGDYGYTF.

The chain couples TRBV19 to TRBJ1-5, with 9 bases lining up with TRBD1. The CDR3 loop spans 16 amino acids. J gave up 4 bases and V 3 bases, and 7 bases lay outside the gene matches. Per germline, CDR1 LNHDA and CDR2 SQIVND (reference sequence). Here the CDR3 DNA reads TGTGCCAGTAGTATCTTCGGGACAGGGCTAAATCAGCCCCAGCATTTT. Its translation: CASSIFGTGLNQPQHF. Using reference TRBV19 and TRBJ1-5 for the parts outside the CDR3, the full variable domain is DGGITQSPKYLFRKEGQNVTLSCEQNLNHDAMYWYRQDPGQGLRLIYYSQIVNDFQKGDIAEGYSVSREKKESFPLTVTSAQKNPTAFYLCASSIFGTGLNQPQHFGDGTRLSIL.

V usage is TRBV11-2 and J usage is TRBJ1-6; D is undetermined. The CDR3 has 13 amino acids. Trimming stripped 1 base from V and 8 bases from J, with 6 bases between. Germline V gene sequence: CDR1 SGHAT, CDR2 FQNNGV. CDR3: CASSLGGDSPLHF. DNA of the CDR3: TGTGCCAGCAGCTTAGGGGGAGATTCACCCCTCCACTTT.

This clone occurred a few times. V and J are TRBV4-1 and TRBJ1-5; TRBD1 matches 8 bases. The trim removed 7 bases at V and 7 bases at J, leaving 15 bases unmatched. The CDR3 is 16 residues long. Looked up from germline, CDR1 is MGHRA and CDR2 is YSYEKL. CDR3 nucleotide sequence: TGCGCCAGCACCCCATCCTTAGACAGGGGAAACCAGCCCCAGCATTTT. Protein product: CASTPSLDRGNQPQHF.

J is TRBJ2-5 and V is TRBV5-5, with a possible D match to TRBD1 (6 bases). Trimming took 0 bases from V and 5 from J, leaving 8 bases between them. This CDR3 is 13 amino acids long. Germline V gene lookup returns CDR1 SGHKS and CDR2 YYEKEE (reference sequence). The CDR3 bases are TGTGCCAGCAGCTTGGCAGGGGACGAGACCCAGTACTTC. Its translation: CASSLAGDETQYF.

This clone was counted between two and nine times. The CDR3 reads CASRELVGPGIQYF. CDR3 sequence (DNA): TGCGCCAGCAGAGAGCTGGTCGGTCCTGGCATTCAGTACTTC. V gene TRBV5-1 combines with J gene TRBJ2-4; no definite D call. This CDR3 spans 14 amino acids. The germline V and J ends were trimmed by 5 bases and 9 bases, with 18 bases remaining between them. Germline V lookup: CDR1 SGHRS, CDR2 YFSETQ.

Only a few counts were recorded for this clone. J is TRBJ2-5 and V is TRBV19, with a weak D call TRBD1 (6 bases). Trimming took off 1 base at V and 1 base at J, with 7 bases between the two ends. The CDR3 is 14 amino acids. Germline V lookup: CDR1 LNHDA, CDR2 SQIVND (reference sequence). The CDR3 nucleotides read TGTGCCAGTAGTATAGGGGGGCCCCAAGAGACCCAGTACTTC. Amino acid sequence: CASSIGGPQETQYF.

This chain uses TRBV2 with TRBJ1-2; weak D call: TRBD1 (6 bases). CDR1 SNHLY and CDR2 FYNNEI come from the germline V gene. The CDR3 contains 13 residues. Trimming cost V 7 bases and J 9 bases, with 18 bases left between them. The CDR3 here is CASNIKQGFRYTF. CDR3 in DNA: TGTGCCAGCAACATCAAACAGGGATTCCGCTACACCTTC.

V usage is TRBV27 and J usage is TRBJ2-1; unclear D gene. Germline CDR1 MNHEY, CDR2 SMNVEV (reference sequence). Trimming removed 0 bases from V and 6 bases from J, with 6 bases in between. CDR3 length: 13 amino acids. The DNA of the CDR3 is TGTGCCAGCAGTTTATCGGCTAGCAATGAGCAGTTCTTC. It is translated as CASSLSASNEQFF.

The chain has TRBV7-9 and TRBJ2-5, with TRBD2 identical over 7 bases. CDR1 and CDR2 from the germline V gene are SEHNR and FQNEAQ (reference sequence). V lost 4 bases to trimming and J lost 2 bases; unmatched junction nucleotides: 7. The CDR3 sequence is 15 residues long. CDR3 protein: CASSWPGGRQETQYF. The DNA for the CDR3 is TGTGCCAGCAGCTGGCCGGGGGGTCGACAAGAGACCCAGTACTTC. The variable domain in full, with the rest retrieved from reference TRBV7-9 and TRBJ2-5, is DTGVSQNPRHKITKRGQNVTFRCDPISEHNRLYWYRQTLGQGPEFLTYFQNEAQLEKSRLLSDRFSAERPKGSFSTLEIQRTEQGDSAMYLCASSWPGGRQETQYFGPGTRLLVL.

The sample holds a few counts of this clone. The J gene is TRBJ2-3, the V gene TRBV5-5; TRBD1 is a possible D gene (6 bases). With 0 bases removed from V and 6 bases from J, the gap between germline ends came to 14 bases. CDR3 length: 15 residues. Germline loops: CDR1 SGHKS, CDR2 YYEKEE (reference sequence). The CDR3 protein is CASSLGRSTGDTQYF. The CDR3 nucleotides read TGTGCCAGCAGCTTGGGCAGGAGCACAGGGGATACGCAGTATTTT.

This chain links TRBV9 with TRBJ2-3, with TRBD1 matching 7 bases. Per the germline V gene, CDR1 is SGDLS and CDR2 is YYNGEE. The CDR3 has 13 residues. J lost 5 bases, V lost 4 bases, and 4 bases had no gene match. In DNA, the CDR3 is TGTGCCAGCAGCATCGGGACAGAAGATACGCAGTATTTT. This translates into CASSIGTEDTQYF.

The sample holds a few counts of this clone. The genes are TRBV7-3 and TRBJ2-1; D gene ambiguous. The V end lost 5 bases, the J end lost 4 bases, and 9 bases lay between the germline ends. Germline V gene data show CDR1 as SGHTA and CDR2 as FQGTGA. This CDR3 contains 13 residues. CDR3 amino acids: CASSLALYNEQFF. The CDR3 DNA sequence: TGTGCCAGCAGCCTCGCACTTTACAATGAGCAGTTCTTC. The full variable domain, completed using reference TRBV7-3 and TRBJ2-1, is GAGVSQTPSNKVTEKGKYVELRCDPISGHTALYWYRQSLGQGPEFLIYFQGTGAADDSGLPNDRFFAVRPEGSVSTLKIQRTERGDSAVYLCASSLALYNEQFFGPGTRLTVL.

This chain links TRBV7-2 with TRBJ2-1, with TRBD1 identical over 9 bases. V trimming: 1 base; J trimming: 9 bases; junction bases outside the gene matches: 7. CDR3 size: 15 residues. CDR1 is SGHTA, CDR2 FQGNSA, per germline. The CDR3 region has the DNA TGTGCCAGCAGCTTAGGGACAGGGGTCCGCGGTGAGCAGTTCTTC. This gives the protein CASSLGTGVRGEQFF.

This chain links TRBV21-1 with TRBJ2-1; the D segment call TRBD2 is taken from the table without a DNA check. TRBV21-1 represents a pseudogene. There are 14 residues in the CDR3. CDR3 DNA sequence: TGTGCCAGCAGCGAGAGGCGCTCCTACAATGAGCAGTTCTTC. It encodes CASSERRSYNEQFF.

This clone was detected a few times. This chain links TRBV6-5 with TRBJ1-1, with D perhaps matching TRBD1 (5 bases). The CDR3 length is 14 residues. Between the trimmed V and J ends, which lost 6 bases and 0 bases, there was a span of 11 bases. Germline lookup yields CDR1 MNHEY and CDR2 SVGAGI. The CDR3 protein is CASSYQDMNTEAFF. CDR3 DNA: TGTGCCAGCAGCTACCAGGACATGAACACTGAAGCTTTCTTT.

This clone was detected only a few times. The CDR3 here is CASSQQGRGTDTQYF. The CDR3 DNA reads as TGCGCCAGCAGCCAACAGGGGAGAGGCACAGATACGCAGTATTTT. V and J are TRBV5-1 and TRBJ2-3; 7 bases are a match to TRBD1. This CDR3 spans 15 amino acids. Trimming removed 4 bases from V and 1 base from J; junction bases left unmatched: 6. Germline lookup yields CDR1 SGHRS and CDR2 YFSETQ.

The V and J genes are TRBV4-1 and TRBJ2-3, with D maybe TRBD1 (6 bases). CDR3 size: 13 residues. Trimming took off 3 bases at V and 5 bases at J, with 9 bases between the two ends. Germline V gene data show CDR1 as MGHRA and CDR2 as YSYEKL. The CDR3 spells CASSHTRGDTQYF. The DNA of the CDR3 is TGCGCCAGCAGCCATACCAGGGGAGATACGCAGTATTTT.

This clone was recorded a few times. The J gene is TRBJ2-1, the V gene TRBV5-1; 14 positions match TRBD2. This CDR3 comprises 15 residues. The J segment lost 5 bases and the V segment lost 4 bases, leaving 2 bases of the junction unmatched. CDR1 and CDR2 (germline): SGHRS, YFSETQ. As DNA, the CDR3 is TGCGCCAGCAGCAGGGGACTAGCGGGAGACAATGAGCAGTTCTTC. As protein: CASSRGLAGDNEQFF.

The CDR3 is CASSQGLKSERGYTF. The CDR3 nucleotides are TGCGCCAGCAGCCAGGGACTCAAATCGGAGCGTGGCTACACCTTC. The rearrangement links TRBV4-3 to TRBJ1-2; TRBD1 is a possible D gene (5 bases). The CDR3 runs to 15 residues. CDR1 is LGHNA, CDR2 YSLEER, per germline. V lost 3 bases to trimming and J lost 7 bases, with 18 bases between them.

The rearrangement uses TRBV29-1 and TRBJ1-2; possible D gene TRBD1, 6 bases. The CDR3 has 15 amino acids. The V and J ends lost 5 bases and 4 bases respectively, with 20 bases between them. Germline V gene data show CDR1 as SQVTM and CDR2 as ANQGSEA. The CDR3 spells CSVYTTGTTGYGYTF. The CDR3 DNA reads as TGCAGCGTTTATACTACCGGGACAACGGGCTATGGCTACACCTTC.

V and J are TRBV2 and TRBJ2-7; 8 bases line up with TRBD2. The germline V gene encodes CDR1 SNHLY and CDR2 FYNNEI. V shed 7 bases, J shed 0 bases, and the junction held 5 bases outside the gene matches. This CDR3 has 14 residues. The CDR3, as DNA: TGTGCCAGCACAGAGCGGGAGCGCTCCTACGAGCAGTACTTC. Amino acids: CASTERERSYEQYF.

This chain joins TRBV28 and TRBJ2-1; D gene ambiguous. CDR1 is MDHEN, CDR2 SYDVKM, per germline. The CDR3 contains 13 residues. Trimming removed 2 bases at V and 15 bases at J, with 17 bases between. The CDR3 spells CASSLTPTEIWFF. In DNA, the CDR3 is TGTGCCAGCAGTTTAACCCCCACAGAAATTTGGTTCTTC.

This chain connects TRBV28 to TRBJ2-5; 7 bases are a match to TRBD1. With 7 bases clipped from V and 0 bases from J, the junction kept 8 bases outside the gene matches. CDR3 length: 15 amino acids. CDR1 and CDR2 (germline): MDHEN, SYDVKM. The CDR3 sequence: CASTVDRSYQETQYF. In DNA, the CDR3 is TGTGCCAGCACCGTGGACAGGTCGTACCAAGAGACCCAGTACTTC.